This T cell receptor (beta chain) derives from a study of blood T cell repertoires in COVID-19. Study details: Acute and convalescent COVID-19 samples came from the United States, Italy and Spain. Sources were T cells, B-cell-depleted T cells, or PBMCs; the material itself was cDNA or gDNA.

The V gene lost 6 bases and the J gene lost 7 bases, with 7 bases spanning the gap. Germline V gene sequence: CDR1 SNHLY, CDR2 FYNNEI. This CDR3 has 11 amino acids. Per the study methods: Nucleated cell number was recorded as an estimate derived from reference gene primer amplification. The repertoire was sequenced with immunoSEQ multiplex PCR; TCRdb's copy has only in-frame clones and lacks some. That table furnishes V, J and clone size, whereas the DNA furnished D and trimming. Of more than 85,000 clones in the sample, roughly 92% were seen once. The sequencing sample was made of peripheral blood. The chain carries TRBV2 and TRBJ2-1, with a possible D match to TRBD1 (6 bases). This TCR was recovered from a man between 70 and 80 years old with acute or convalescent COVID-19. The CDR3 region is CASRDRNEQFF. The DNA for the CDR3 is TGTGCCAGCAGAGACAGGAATGAGCAGTTCTTC.